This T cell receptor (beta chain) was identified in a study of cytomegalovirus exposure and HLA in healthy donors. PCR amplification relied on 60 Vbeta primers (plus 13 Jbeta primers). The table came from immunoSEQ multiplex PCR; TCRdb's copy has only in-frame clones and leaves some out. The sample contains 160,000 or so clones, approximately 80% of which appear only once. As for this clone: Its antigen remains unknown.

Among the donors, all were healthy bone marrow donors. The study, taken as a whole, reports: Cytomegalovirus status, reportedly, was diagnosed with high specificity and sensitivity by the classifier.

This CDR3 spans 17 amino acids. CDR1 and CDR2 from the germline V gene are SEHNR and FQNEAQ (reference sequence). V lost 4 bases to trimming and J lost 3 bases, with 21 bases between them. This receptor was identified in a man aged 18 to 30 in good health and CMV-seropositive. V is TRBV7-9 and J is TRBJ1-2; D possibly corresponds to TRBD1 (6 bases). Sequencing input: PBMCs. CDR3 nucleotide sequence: TGTGCCAGCAGCTCACCCTCGTTTTCGGGGGGCTACTATGGCTACACCTTC. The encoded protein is CASSSPSFSGGYYGYTF.